The 5 T cell receptor beta chains below all came from one sample that was sequenced in a study of cytomegalovirus exposure and HLA in healthy donors. Amplification used 60 Vbeta primers and 13 Jbeta primers. Assay: immunoSEQ multiplex PCR; the TCRdb copy retains only in-frame clones and omits some. The sample has roughly 160,000 clones; 65% to 85% are singletons. Sequencing was done on a sample of PBMCs. These receptors originate from a man aged 55 to 70 in good health and CMV-seronegative.

This clone has more than one count but fewer than ten. As DNA, the CDR3 is TGTGCTAGTGGTTCCCCCGGGATCATGAACACTGAAGCTTTCTTT. Protein: CASGSPGIMNTEAFF. The chain recombines TRBV12-5 with TRBJ1-1, with D unclear. Trimming removed 4 bases from V and 0 bases from J, with 12 bases in between. From germline, CDR1 is LGHNT and CDR2 FRNRAP. CDR3 size: 15 residues.

In nucleotides, the CDR3 is TGTGCCAGCAGCCAGGGGCGAGAGACCCAGTACTTC. Amino acid sequence: CASSQGRETQYF. This chain uses TRBV14 with TRBJ2-5; the D gene is possibly TRBD1 (5 bases). Germline V lookup: CDR1 SGHDN, CDR2 FVKESK. The CDR3 is 12 amino acids. Trimming pared 3 bases from V and 4 bases from J, leaving 6 bases between.

The genes are TRBV5-1 and TRBJ2-2; 12 nucleotides line up with TRBD2. CDR1 SGHRS and CDR2 YFSETQ come from the germline V gene. The junction had 9 bases not matched to a gene; V was cut back by 4 bases and J by 8 bases. The CDR3 has 16 residues. The CDR3 loop reads CASSPLAGGPTGELFF. The CDR3 nucleotides read TGCGCCAGCAGCCCCCTAGCGGGGGGGCCCACTGGGGAGCTGTTTTTT.

The chain recombines TRBV19 with TRBJ2-3, with D tentatively TRBD1 (5 bases). Trimming shortened V by 3 bases and J by 1 base, and 5 bases separated the two germline ends. Germline CDR1 is LNHDA and CDR2 is SQIVND (reference sequence). The CDR3 consists of 13 residues. The chain's CDR3 is CASSIRGTDTQYF. CDR3 in DNA: TGTGCCAGTAGTATCAGGGGCACAGATACGCAGTATTTT. The entire variable domain, with the rest obtained from reference TRBV19 and TRBJ2-3, is as follows: DGGITQSPKYLFRKEGQNVTLSCEQNLNHDAMYWYRQDPGQGLRLIYYSQIVNDFQKGDIAEGYSVSREKKESFPLTVTSAQKNPTAFYLCASSIRGTDTQYFGPGTRLTVL.

The rearrangement links TRBV6-5 to TRBJ1-2; 11 bases fit TRBD1. CDR1 and CDR2 from the germline V gene are MNHEY and SVGAGI. V shed 7 bases, J shed 9 bases, and the junction held 13 bases outside the gene matches. CDR3 size: 15 residues. CDR3 nucleotide sequence: TGTGCCAGCAATAAAGCCGGGACAGGGGGAGACTGCTACACCTTC. It translates to CASNKAGTGGDCYTF.